This T cell receptor beta chain was sequenced in a study of blood T cells in healthy people across ages. A sample-barcoded 5' primer and a J-beta primer mix were used in a second PCR of roughly 6 to 11 cycles. TCRdb analysed the 5' RACE reads with MiXCR anew, one entry per CDR3 protein. Of approximately 800,000 distinct CDR3 sequences detected, approximately 60% appear once; the ten largest clones hold roughly 24%. This TCR came from a middle-aged man in good health. Input material: blood.

The CDR3 coding sequence is TGTGCCAGCAGCTTAGGTGACAGGGATACGAACACTGAAGCTTTCTTT. This translates into CASSLGDRDTNTEAFF. The gene calls are TRBV7-2 and TRBJ1-1; 7 bases match TRBD1. Germline trimming cut 1 base from V and 1 base from J; bases unmatched to any gene: 6. Germline V gene data show CDR1 as SGHTA and CDR2 as FQGNSA. This CDR3 contains 16 residues. Based on the CDR3 plus reference TRBV7-2 and TRBJ1-1, the full variable domain is GAGVSQSPSNKVTEKGKDVELRCDPISGHTALYWYRQSLGQGLEFLIYFQGNSAPDKSGLPSDRFSAERTGGSVSTLTIQRTQQEDSAVYLCASSLGDRDTNTEAFFGQGTRLTVV.